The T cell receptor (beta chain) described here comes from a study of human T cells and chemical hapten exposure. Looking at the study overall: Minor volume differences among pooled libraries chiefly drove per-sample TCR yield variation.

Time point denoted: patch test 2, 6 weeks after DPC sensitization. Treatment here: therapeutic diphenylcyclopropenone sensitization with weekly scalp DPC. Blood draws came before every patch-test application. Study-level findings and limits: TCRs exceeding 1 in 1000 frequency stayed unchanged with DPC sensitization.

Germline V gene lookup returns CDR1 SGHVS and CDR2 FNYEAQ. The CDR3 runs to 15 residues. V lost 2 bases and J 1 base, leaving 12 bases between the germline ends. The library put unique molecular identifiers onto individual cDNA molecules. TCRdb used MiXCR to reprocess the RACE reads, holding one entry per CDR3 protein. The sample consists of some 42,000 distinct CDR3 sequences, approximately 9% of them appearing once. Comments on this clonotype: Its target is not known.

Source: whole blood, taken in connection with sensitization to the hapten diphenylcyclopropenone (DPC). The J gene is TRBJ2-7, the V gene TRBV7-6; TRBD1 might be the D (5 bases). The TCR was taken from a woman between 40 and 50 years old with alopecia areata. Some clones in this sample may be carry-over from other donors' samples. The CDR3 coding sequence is TGTGCCAGCAGCTTATTGGGGCCTTGGTCCTACGAGCAGTACTTC. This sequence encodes CASSLLGPWSYEQYF.